Shown below are 28 T cell receptor beta chains from a single sample sequenced in a study of cytomegalovirus exposure and HLA in healthy donors. This table comes from immunoSEQ multiplex PCR, and its TCRdb copy is limited to in-frame clones, with some not included. The sample lists 60,000 to 65,000 clones; around 96% were seen once. The specimen sequenced was PBMCs. Source of these receptors: a woman between 18 and 29 years old in good health and CMV-seronegative.

The J gene is TRBJ2-3, the V gene TRBV7-2, with no clear D. CDR3 length equals 12 residues. V gave up 3 bases and J gave up 6 bases, with 7 bases separating them. Germline V gene sequence: CDR1 SGHTA, CDR2 FQGNSA. DNA of the CDR3: TGTGCCAGCAGCTTGGGCTGGGATACGCAGTATTTT. This gives the protein CASSLGWDTQYF.

The V call is TRBV4-3, the J call TRBJ1-4; 8 bases line up with TRBD1. This CDR3 has 16 residues. The junction had 7 bases not matched to a gene; V was cut back by 0 bases and J by 7 bases. Germline V CDR1 and CDR2: LGHNA, YSLEER. CDR3 coding DNA: TGCGCCAGCAGCCAAGATCCCCAGGGGGCAGGTGAAAAACTGTTTTTT. It yields the protein CASSQDPQGAGEKLFF.

This clone was counted a single time. The CDR3 loop reads CASRPPGGNQPQHF. CDR3 sequence (DNA): TGTGCCAGCAGACCCCCCGGGGGCAATCAGCCCCAGCATTTT. The gene calls are TRBV19 and TRBJ1-5; D is ambiguous. The CDR3 consists of 14 residues. Deletions cut 9 bases from V and 2 bases from J, with 14 bases between. From germline, CDR1 is LNHDA and CDR2 SQIVND (reference sequence).

The rearrangement uses TRBV18 and TRBJ1-2; D unresolved. The CDR3 is 14 amino acids. The V end was cut by 3 bases, the J end by 6 bases, with 14 bases between. The germline V gene encodes CDR1 KGHSH and CDR2 LQKENI. The CDR3 coding sequence is TGTGCCAGCTCACCGTCCGTGGAGGCCCATGGCTACACCTTC. This encodes CASSPSVEAHGYTF.

This chain uses TRBV7-5 with TRBJ2-2; the table calls TRBD1, which could not be checked here. TRBV7-5 is an annotated pseudogene. The length of the CDR3 is 17 residues. This chain's CDR3 is CARSPTRGTRRGRELFF. The CDR3 nucleotides are TGTGCCAGAAGCCCGACCAGGGGGACCCGCAGGGGCCGGGAGCTGTTTTTT.

V usage is TRBV10-1 and J usage is TRBJ2-7, with a possible D match to TRBD1 (6 bases). Per germline, CDR1 WNHNN and CDR2 SYGVQD (reference sequence). This CDR3 spans 13 amino acids. V was shortened by 0 bases and J by 3 bases, with 6 bases between the two germline ends. This CDR3 is CASSESTGYEQYF. The CDR3 DNA reads as TGCGCCAGCAGTGAGTCGACAGGCTACGAGCAGTACTTC.

The rearrangement joins TRBV30 to TRBJ2-1; the match to TRBD2 covers 7 bases. CDR1 and CDR2 from the germline V gene are GTSNPN and SVGIG (reference sequence). The CDR3 covers 14 residues. V trimming: 2 bases; J trimming: 8 bases; junction bases outside the gene matches: 9. CDR3 in DNA: TGTGCCTGGAGTTGGCGCGGGAGTGGCTATGAGCAGTTCTTC. This sequence encodes CAWSWRGSGYEQFF.

The chain recombines TRBV5-6 with TRBJ1-4, with a weak D call TRBD1 (6 bases). The CDR3 has 13 amino acids. Germline loops: CDR1 SGHDT, CDR2 YYEEEE. The germline V and J ends were trimmed by 1 base and 11 bases, with 12 bases remaining between them. For the CDR3, the DNA is TGTGCCAGCAGCTTGCGGGACATTCCCAAACTGTTTTTT. Translation: CASSLRDIPKLFF.

CDR3 in DNA: TGTGCCAGCAGCCGCTGGGGGGAAAAAGGGGATGAGCAGTTCTTC. Residues: CASSRWGEKGDEQFF. V is TRBV11-3 and J is TRBJ2-1, with D maybe TRBD2 (6 bases). V was trimmed by 5 bases and J by 8 bases, leaving 19 bases between them. There are 15 residues in the CDR3. Germline loops: CDR1 SGHNT, CDR2 YENEEA.

This clone was seen once. The V and J genes are TRBV27 and TRBJ1-5; 9 bases map to TRBD1. The trim removed 7 bases at V and 1 base at J, leaving 5 bases unmatched. Germline V gene sequence: CDR1 MNHEY, CDR2 SMNVEV (reference sequence). The CDR3 sequence is 15 residues long. For the CDR3, the DNA is TGTGCCAGCAAAACAGGGGGCCTCAGCAATCAGCCCCAGCATTTT. This codes for CASKTGGLSNQPQHF.

The chain uses TRBV7-2 and TRBJ1-4; a possible D gene is TRBD1 (5 bases). The CDR3 runs to 13 residues. Germline lookup yields CDR1 SGHTA and CDR2 FQGNSA. With 6 bases removed from V and 5 bases from J, the gap between germline ends came to 10 bases. CDR3 sequence (DNA): TGTGCCAGCAGGGGGCGGACAAATGAAAAACTGTTTTTT. Encoded protein: CASRGRTNEKLFF.

The V call is TRBV28, the J call TRBJ2-1; a possible D gene is TRBD1 (5 bases). Germline-derived CDR1 and CDR2 are MDHEN and SYDVKM. The CDR3 is 16 amino acids. V was cut by 7 bases and J by 5 bases, with 21 bases left in between. The CDR3 reads CASISNSGKGDNEQFF. The CDR3 DNA reads TGTGCCAGCATCAGCAACTCGGGCAAAGGGGACAATGAGCAGTTCTTC.

The chain is built from TRBV7-3 and TRBJ2-1; no clear D. The germline CDR1 and CDR2 sequences are SGHTA and FQGTGA. The V end lost 2 bases, the J end lost 4 bases, and 12 bases lay between the germline ends. This CDR3 region has 15 residues. The CDR3 is CASSLLAAGYNEQFF. CDR3 sequence (DNA): TGTGCCAGCAGCTTATTGGCGGCCGGATACAATGAGCAGTTCTTC.

V usage is TRBV5-6 and J usage is TRBJ1-2, with 7 bases fitting TRBD1. After removal of 4 bases from V and 4 bases from J, the junction contained 4 bases not matched to a gene. Per the germline V gene, CDR1 is SGHDT and CDR2 is YYEEEE. There are 13 residues in the CDR3. Here the CDR3 DNA reads TGTGCCAGCAGCCGACAGGGTTCCTATGGCTACACCTTC. It is translated as CASSRQGSYGYTF.

This clone was picked up one time. The chain has TRBV7-9 and TRBJ2-3, with 7 bases that match TRBD2. The CDR3 consists of 16 residues. Germline V lookup: CDR1 SEHNR, CDR2 FQNEAQ (reference sequence). Trimming removed 5 bases from V and 0 bases from J; junction bases left unmatched: 8. The CDR3 sequence: CASSPGLGTSTDTQYF. In nucleotides, the CDR3 is TGTGCCAGCAGCCCAGGACTAGGGACTAGCACAGATACGCAGTATTTT.

The CDR3 sequence: CASSFTGTGRYGYTF. For the CDR3, the DNA is TGTGCCAGCAGCTTTACCGGGACAGGAAGATATGGCTACACCTTC. The J gene is TRBJ1-2, the V gene TRBV7-7; 8 nucleotides align to TRBD1. CDR1 SSHAT and CDR2 FNYEAQ come from the germline V gene (reference sequence). With V trimmed by 3 bases and J by 5 bases, 8 bases remained unmatched. This CDR3 spans 15 amino acids.

J is TRBJ2-7 and V is TRBV2; tentative D call: TRBD2 (6 bases). V gave up 8 bases and J gave up 7 bases, with 21 bases separating them. The CDR3 sequence is 14 residues long. Germline CDR1 and CDR2: SNHLY and FYNNEI. In DNA, the CDR3 is TGTGCCAGCGCGGGTCGGGTTGGGGGAGGAGAGCAGTACTTC. Translating gives CASAGRVGGGEQYF.

This chain connects TRBV4-1 to TRBJ1-3; D perhaps matches TRBD1 (5 bases). The CDR3 length is 16 residues. Trimming removed 0 bases at V and 4 bases at J, with 13 bases between. The germline CDR1 and CDR2 sequences are MGHRA and YSYEKL. In DNA, the CDR3 is TGCGCCAGCAGCCAAGAGGGCCAGGGAAGGGGAAACACCATATATTTT. It specifies CASSQEGQGRGNTIYF.

This chain uses TRBV5-6 with TRBJ2-3; possibly TRBD2 for D (6 bases). Germline CDR1 and CDR2: SGHDT and YYEEEE. The CDR3 sequence is 16 residues long. Trimming removed 2 bases from V and 8 bases from J, with 21 bases in between. DNA for the CDR3: TGTGCCAGCAGCTTCCCCAGACAGACCACCGGGGGTACGCAGTATTTT. Amino acids: CASSFPRQTTGGTQYF.

This sequence joins TRBV7-3 and TRBJ1-2; 8 bases agree with TRBD1. Germline V gene sequence: CDR1 SGHTA, CDR2 FQGTGA. This CDR3 has 15 residues. V trimming: 5 bases; J trimming: 3 bases; junction bases outside the gene matches: 8. The CDR3 coding sequence is TGTGCCAGCAGCCCGAACCCGACAGGGGACTATGGCTACACCTTC. This sequence encodes CASSPNPTGDYGYTF.

The chain uses TRBV15 and TRBJ2-5, with a possible D match to TRBD2 (7 bases). The CDR3 has 14 amino acids. V lost 4 bases and J 5 bases, leaving 14 bases between the germline ends. The V gene's germline CDR1 is LNHNV and CDR2 YYDKDF (reference sequence). This CDR3 is CATSMGGGGETQYF. The CDR3 DNA is TGTGCCACCAGCATGGGGGGGGGCGGGGAGACCCAGTACTTC.

V and J are TRBV9 and TRBJ1-2, with D unresolved. V lost 4 bases and J 0 bases, leaving 22 bases between the germline ends. The germline gives CDR1 SGDLS, CDR2 YYNGEE. The CDR3 is made up of 18 amino acids. The CDR3 DNA is TGTGCCAGCAGCCCCCGACCCGGGGTTGGGTGGGCTAACTATGGCTACACCTTC. It codes for CASSPRPGVGWANYGYTF. Supplemented by reference TRBV9 and TRBJ1-2, the full variable domain reads DSGVTQTPKHLITATGQRVTLRCSPRSGDLSVYWYQQSLDQGLQFLIQYYNGEERAKGNILERFSAQQFPDLHSELNLSSLELGDSALYFCASSPRPGVGWANYGYTFGSGTRLTVV.

The V call is TRBV2, the J call TRBJ2-5; D gene unclear. From germline, CDR1 is SNHLY and CDR2 FYNNEI. This CDR3 is 15 amino acids long. With 6 bases removed from V and 5 bases from J, the gap between germline ends came to 19 bases. CDR3 sequence: CASSLAPGARETQYF. CDR3 nucleotides: TGTGCCAGCAGCCTGGCGCCTGGCGCGAGGGAGACCCAGTACTTC.

V is TRBV28 and J is TRBJ2-3; 9 bases line up with TRBD2. J gave up 2 bases and V 6 bases, and 15 bases lay outside the gene matches. The CDR3 is 18 residues long. The germline V gene encodes CDR1 MDHEN and CDR2 SYDVKM. The CDR3: CASSPAGEGGGDTDTQYF. The CDR3 coding sequence is TGTGCCAGCAGCCCCGCCGGCGAGGGCGGGGGGGACACAGATACGCAGTATTTT.

This chain uses TRBV7-2 with TRBJ2-4; 9 bases are shared with TRBD2. The V gene's germline CDR1 is SGHTA and CDR2 FQGNSA. V trimming: 1 base; J trimming: 9 bases; junction bases outside the gene matches: 4. The CDR3 has 14 amino acids. This chain's CDR3 is CASSLVWREGIQYF. For the CDR3, the DNA is TGTGCCAGCAGCTTAGTTTGGCGGGAGGGCATTCAGTACTTC.

The chain is built from TRBV28 and TRBJ2-5, with D perhaps matching TRBD1 (6 bases). V was cut by 0 bases and J by 2 bases, with 10 bases left in between. The CDR3 runs to 15 residues. Per germline, CDR1 MDHEN and CDR2 SYDVKM. The CDR3 region is CASSLWGADQETQYF. The CDR3 DNA sequence: TGTGCCAGCAGTTTATGGGGGGCTGATCAAGAGACCCAGTACTTC.

V and J are TRBV2 and TRBJ1-2; D call uncertain. The V end was cut by 5 bases, the J end by 4 bases, with 17 bases between. Per the germline V gene, CDR1 is SNHLY and CDR2 is FYNNEI. The length of the CDR3 is 15 residues. CDR3 DNA: TGTGCCAGCAGTAACCACGGGTCGGAGGTCTATGGCTACACCTTC. This codes for CASSNHGSEVYGYTF.

The rearrangement joins TRBV5-1 to TRBJ2-1; D may be TRBD2 (6 bases). Germline CDR1 and CDR2: SGHRS and YFSETQ. The CDR3 is made up of 13 amino acids. V lost 6 bases to trimming and J lost 5 bases, with 12 bases between them. CDR3: CASTVGGDNEQFF. CDR3 in DNA: TGCGCCAGCACCGTGGGGGGTGACAATGAGCAGTTCTTC.